This section outlines one T cell receptor beta chain sequence together with its context. This table comes from immunoSEQ multiplex PCR, and its TCRdb copy is limited to in-frame clones, with some not included. The profile shows tens of thousands of clones, 85% to 95% of them singletons. Germline CDR1 is KGHSH and CDR2 is LQKENI. The CDR3 contains 14 residues. Trimming cost V 3 bases and J 7 bases; bases outside gene matches: 5. This sample stems from a study of T cell changes during pregnancy in multiple sclerosis. V and J are TRBV18 and TRBJ2-1, with 8 bases aligning to TRBD1. This specimen was peripheral blood, taken in the third trimester of pregnancy. The receptor was derived from a female donor in good health, enrolled as a control in a pregnancy study. The CDR3 DNA follows: TGTGCCAGCTCACCGGACAGGGTTGGGAATGAGCAGTTCTTC. Its protein product is CASSPDRVGNEQFF.